This T cell receptor beta chain emerged from a study of T-cell memory formation after mild COVID-19. TCRdb re-derived calls from the 5' RACE reads in MiXCR, one entry per CDR3 protein. The sample holds over 400,000 distinct CDR3 sequences, around 22% seen once. Study results and limitations: Contracting CD8+ clones were enriched in EMRA, CD4+ mainly in CM and EM.

In the case of this clonotype: As yet, its antigen is unknown.

The source is an adult woman who had mild COVID-19 (a few samples of this study predate the infection). Cell type and time point are not known. The sequenced sample was PBMCs or a T cell subset sorted from them (not recorded which).

The CDR3 DNA reads as TGCAGCGTTGACATCCAGGGGAACACTGAAGCTTTCTTT. Residues: CSVDIQGNTEAFF. The V call is TRBV29-1, the J call TRBJ1-1; perhaps TRBD1 as D (5 bases). The CDR3 is 13 residues long. V gave up 3 bases and J gave up 1 base, with 9 bases separating them. Germline CDR1 is SQVTM and CDR2 is ANQGSEA.